Listed here are 29 T cell receptor beta chains from one sample, sequenced in a study of shared clonotypes between healthy human individuals (dated by TCRdb to between 2020 and 2021). Receptor amplification or capture employed the immunoSEQ multiplex PCR assay. The source is immuneACCESS, and TCRdb retained only in-frame sequences with V and J called. Part of the clones is not carried over; for the studies checked, unresolved V genes explain less than half of this, and the remainder is unexplained. The sample includes some 2 million clones, with 95% observed a single time. The ten largest make up 0.1% to 0.15% of the sample. Material: naive CD4+ T cells sorted from blood. The cell subset or site label on this specimen signifies: CD45RA+ positively selected. The origin of the receptors is a man younger than 30 in good health.

This clone was counted a single time. V is TRBV25-1 and J is TRBJ1-1; the D gene is possibly TRBD1 (6 bases). In germline, CDR1 is MGHDK, CDR2 SYGVNS. The CDR3 has 14 amino acids. Trimming took 4 bases from V and 1 from J, leaving 10 bases between them. This CDR3 reads CASSVQGTNTEAFF. In DNA form, the CDR3 reads TGTGCCAGCAGTGTCCAGGGGACGAACACTGAAGCTTTCTTT.

The gene calls are TRBV7-9 and TRBJ2-7; tentatively, D is TRBD1 (5 bases). The V and J ends lost 2 bases and 4 bases respectively, with 18 bases between them. This CDR3 region has 16 residues. Germline V gene sequence: CDR1 SEHNR, CDR2 FQNEAQ (reference sequence). The CDR3 DNA reads as TGTGCCAGCAGCTTACGGAGACAGCTTGATACTTACGAGCAGTACTTC. This codes for CASSLRRQLDTYEQYF. The whole variable domain, remainder taken from reference TRBV7-9 and TRBJ2-7, is DTGVSQNPRHKITKRGQNVTFRCDPISEHNRLYWYRQTLGQGPEFLTYFQNEAQLEKSRLLSDRFSAERPKGSFSTLEIQRTEQGDSAMYLCASSLRRQLDTYEQYFGPGTRLTVT.

As for this clone: The CDR3 carries no conserved terminal phenylalanine or tryptophan, so it likely arises from a read error. This chain uses TRBV6-1 with TRBJ1-3, with unresolved D. This CDR3 is built from 13 residues. Germline V CDR1 and CDR2: MNHNS, SASEGT. The V end was cut by 3 bases, the J end by 7 bases, with 10 bases between. CDR3 sequence reads: CASSDWGGNTIYL. In DNA, the CDR3 is TGTGCCAGCAGTGACTGGGGAGGGAACACCATATATCTT.

The chain couples TRBV5-1 to TRBJ1-1, with D possibly matching TRBD1 (5 bases). Per germline, CDR1 SGHRS and CDR2 YFSETQ. The V end was cut by 3 bases, the J end by 5 bases, with 11 bases between. This CDR3 is built from 13 residues. The CDR3 loop reads CASSWDAGTEAFF. CDR3 bases: TGCGCCAGCAGCTGGGACGCCGGGACTGAAGCTTTCTTT.

The CDR3 region has the DNA TGCGCCAGCAGCCAACCAGGGGGACAGCAGTTCTTC. It codes for CASSQPGGQQFF. The chain joins TRBV4-3 to TRBJ2-1, with 7 bases lining up with TRBD1. Losses at the gene ends were 2 bases for V and 11 bases for J; bases not matched to a gene: 3. This CDR3 is 12 amino acids long. CDR1 is LGHNA and CDR2 is YSLEER in the germline V gene.

Concerning this clone: Distinct nucleotide sequences in the sample also encode this CDR3. The chain recombines TRBV28 with TRBJ1-1; 7 bases align to TRBD1. The length of the CDR3 is 14 residues. Germline V gene data show CDR1 as MDHEN and CDR2 as SYDVKM. Losses at the gene ends were 5 bases for V and 0 bases for J; bases not matched to a gene: 3. CDR3 DNA: TGTGCCAGCAGTCCCGGGACAGTGAACACTGAAGCTTTCTTT. Translating gives CASSPGTVNTEAFF.

V and J are TRBV9 and TRBJ2-1; a weak D match, TRBD2 (5 bases). V dropped 0 bases and J dropped 7 bases, with 20 bases sitting between them. Germline assignment: CDR1 SGDLS and CDR2 YYNGEE. The length of the CDR3 is 17 residues. The CDR3 region has the DNA TGTGCCAGCAGCGTAGGGTTTCCGGGGTTCGGGGAAAATGAGCAGTTCTTC. Translated: CASSVGFPGFGENEQFF.

This chain joins TRBV5-1 and TRBJ2-7; 10 bases agree with TRBD1. V was pared by 5 bases and J by 5 bases, with 7 bases of the junction left unmatched. From germline, CDR1 is SGHRS and CDR2 YFSETQ. This CDR3 has 14 amino acids. The CDR3 DNA reads TGCGCCAGCAGGTCGGGGACAGGGGCCAACGAGCAGTACTTC. Translated: CASRSGTGANEQYF.

V gene TRBV7-9 combines with J gene TRBJ1-2; D gene unclear. Per germline, CDR1 SEHNR and CDR2 FQNEAQ (reference sequence). The CDR3 runs 12 residues. Trimming removed 5 bases at V and 8 bases at J, with 12 bases between. CDR3 in DNA: TGTGCCAGCAGCCAAGGTCTAATGGGCTACACCTTC. This sequence encodes CASSQGLMGYTF.

As DNA, the CDR3 is TGCGCCAGCAGCCAAGTCGGCAGGGGGCTAATCGAGCAGTACTTC. It specifies CASSQVGRGLIEQYF. The rearrangement uses TRBV4-1 and TRBJ2-7; 8 positions match TRBD1. The CDR3 spans 15 residues. The germline V gene encodes CDR1 MGHRA and CDR2 YSYEKL. After removal of 1 base from V and 6 bases from J, the junction contained 8 bases not matched to a gene.

Regarding this clone: This specimen includes other DNA sequences encoding the same CDR3. The rearrangement uses TRBV18 and TRBJ2-7; TRBD1 might be the D (6 bases). Trimming took off 5 bases at V and 3 bases at J, with 11 bases between the two ends. CDR1 is KGHSH, CDR2 LQKENI, per germline. The CDR3 has 13 residues. CDR3 loop: CASSSETGYEQYF. DNA of the CDR3: TGTGCCAGCTCATCGGAGACAGGCTACGAGCAGTACTTC.

The rearrangement links TRBV6-6 to TRBJ2-3, with 7 bases identical to TRBD2. The CDR3 runs 15 residues. Per the germline V gene, CDR1 is MNHNY and CDR2 is SVGAGI (reference sequence). The ends lost 8 bases at V and 0 bases at J; junction bases unmatched: 8. The CDR3, as DNA: TGTGCCAGCCAGTTAGGGGAGGGGAGCACAGATACGCAGTATTTT. It is translated as CASQLGEGSTDTQYF.

The genes are TRBV4-1 and TRBJ1-5; possibly TRBD1 for D (6 bases). Looked up from germline, CDR1 is MGHRA and CDR2 is YSYEKL. This CDR3 is built from 16 residues. The V end lost 4 bases, the J end lost 0 bases, and 13 bases lay between the germline ends. In DNA, the CDR3 is TGCGCCAGCAGCCGGGTGGACAGTAATAGCAATCAGCCCCAGCATTTT. Translation gives CASSRVDSNSNQPQHF.

The chain is built from TRBV5-1 and TRBJ2-7; D is uncertain. Germline lookup yields CDR1 SGHRS and CDR2 YFSETQ. Trimming cost V 0 bases and J 3 bases, with 10 bases left between them. CDR3 length: 14 residues. CDR3 DNA sequence: TGCGCCAGCAGCTTGGCCAATAACGGCTACGAGCAGTACTTC. Its protein is CASSLANNGYEQYF.

To note about this clone: Distinct nucleotide sequences in the sample also encode this CDR3. V gene TRBV28 combines with J gene TRBJ1-1, with D tentatively TRBD1 (6 bases). Trimming stripped 2 bases from V and 4 bases from J, with 8 bases between. CDR1 and CDR2 from the germline V gene are MDHEN and SYDVKM. The CDR3 length is 13 residues. In nucleotides, the CDR3 is TGTGCCAGCAGTTTAGGGGGGCGCACTGAAGCTTTCTTT. This translates into CASSLGGRTEAFF.

The chain is built from TRBV27 and TRBJ2-3, with 9 bases fitting TRBD2. Germline-derived CDR1 and CDR2 are MNHEY and SMNVEV (reference sequence). Unmatched junction bases numbered 10, after V lost 6 bases and J lost 3 bases. This CDR3 comprises 16 residues. This CDR3 reads CASSRERLAVTDTQYF. CDR3 DNA: TGTGCCAGCAGCCGGGAGCGACTAGCGGTTACAGATACGCAGTATTTT.

V gene TRBV30 combines with J gene TRBJ2-2; 9 nucleotides match TRBD1. Per the germline V gene, CDR1 is GTSNPN and CDR2 is SVGIG (reference sequence). This CDR3 contains 15 residues. J was trimmed by 4 bases and V by 3 bases; bases with no gene match: 6. The CDR3 bases are TGTGCCTGGAGCACACAGGGGGCGACCACCGGGGAGCTGTTTTTT. It is translated as CAWSTQGATTGELFF.

The chain employs TRBV5-4 and TRBJ1-2; weak D call: TRBD1 (5 bases). From germline, CDR1 is SGHNT and CDR2 YYREEE (reference sequence). The CDR3 contains 17 residues. Trimming took off 2 bases at V and 4 bases at J, with 21 bases between the two ends. The CDR3 DNA reads TGTGCCAGCAGCTTTAGGCAGGGTCCCGTTTTGGTCTATGGCTACACCTTC. As protein: CASSFRQGPVLVYGYTF.

The CDR3 nucleotides are TGTGCCAGCAGCTCCGGACTTGACACAGATACGCAGTATTTT. Amino acid sequence: CASSSGLDTDTQYF. This rearrangement joins TRBV7-3 to TRBJ2-3, with D possibly TRBD2 on 5 matching bases. Trimming stripped 4 bases from V and 2 bases from J, with 10 bases between. The CDR3 runs to 14 residues. From germline, CDR1 is SGHTA and CDR2 FQGTGA.

The V and J genes are TRBV6-1 and TRBJ2-5, with D perhaps assigned TRBD1 or TRBD2 (6 bases each). The CDR3 is made up of 14 amino acids. The V gene's germline CDR1 is MNHNS and CDR2 SASEGT. V lost 1 base and J lost 5, with 11 bases in between. The DNA of the CDR3 is TGTGCCAGCAGTGAAGTGGGGGGCCGGGAGACCCAGTACTTC. Encoded protein: CASSEVGGRETQYF.

The rearrangement joins TRBV2 to TRBJ1-6, with D tentatively TRBD1 (6 bases). This CDR3 region has 16 residues. Trimming cost V 2 bases and J 4 bases, with 12 bases left between them. The germline CDR1 and CDR2 sequences are SNHLY and FYNNEI. CDR3: CASSEYGGQYNSPLHF. The DNA of the CDR3 is TGTGCCAGCAGTGAATATGGAGGACAGTATAATTCACCCCTCCACTTT.

This clone was observed a handful of times. The same CDR3 arises from other DNA sequences in this sample as well. The gene calls are TRBV5-1 and TRBJ1-3; D gene unclear. The CDR3 has 12 amino acids. V lost 1 base, J lost 2 bases, and 1 base lay in between. Germline V gene sequence: CDR1 SGHRS, CDR2 YFSETQ. CDR3 sequence: CASSLPGNTIYF. In DNA, the CDR3 is TGCGCCAGCAGCTTGCCTGGAAACACCATATATTTT.

The chain has TRBV6-5 and TRBJ1-1; TRBD1 agrees at 7 bases. The CDR3 is 15 amino acids. CDR1 is MNHEY, CDR2 SVGAGI, per germline. Trimming removed 0 bases from V and 2 bases from J; junction bases left unmatched: 3. DNA of the CDR3: TGTGCCAGCAGTTACTCGGAAGGGGGCAACACTGAAGCTTTCTTT. It is translated as CASSYSEGGNTEAFF.

This chain uses TRBV30 with TRBJ1-6, with a weak D call TRBD1 (5 bases). V was cut by 0 bases and J by 9 bases, with 12 bases left in between. There are 14 residues in the CDR3. From germline, CDR1 is GTSNPN and CDR2 SVGIG (reference sequence). CDR3: CAWSVRSGLSPLHF. The CDR3 DNA follows: TGTGCCTGGAGTGTCAGGTCAGGGCTTTCACCCCTCCACTTT.

The chain links TRBV30 to TRBJ2-2; no clear D. CDR3 length: 14 residues. V was shortened by 1 base and J by 6 bases, with 12 bases between the two germline ends. CDR1 GTSNPN and CDR2 SVGIG come from the germline V gene (reference sequence). CDR3 sequence: CAWSGGVSAGELFF. CDR3 in DNA: TGTGCCTGGAGTGGTGGAGTTTCTGCCGGGGAGCTGTTTTTT.

The genes are TRBV29-1 and TRBJ2-3; either TRBD1 or TRBD2 may fit D (5 bases each). Trimming left V 2 bases short and J 0 bases short, with 9 bases between. CDR3 length equals 14 residues. Per germline, CDR1 SQVTM and CDR2 ANQGSEA. CDR3 sequence: CSVERDPSTDTQYF. Written as DNA, the CDR3 is TGCAGCGTTGAACGGGACCCTAGCACAGATACGCAGTATTTT.

V gene TRBV7-8 combines with J gene TRBJ1-4; possibly TRBD1 for D (6 bases). This CDR3 is built from 15 residues. From germline, CDR1 is SGHVS and CDR2 FQNEAQ. Trimming took off 5 bases at V and 8 bases at J, with 18 bases between the two ends. CDR3 region: CASSLTSRRGEKLFF. CDR3 DNA: TGTGCCAGCAGCCTGACCTCACGGAGGGGGGAAAAACTGTTTTTT.

The rearrangement joins TRBV5-6 to TRBJ2-5, with D perhaps matching TRBD1 (6 bases). V shed 3 bases and J shed 2 bases, with 14 bases lying between them. This CDR3 is 15 amino acids long. The germline V gene encodes CDR1 SGHDT and CDR2 YYEEEE. The CDR3 sequence: CASSWKGQPQETQYF. DNA of the CDR3: TGTGCCAGCAGCTGGAAAGGACAGCCGCAAGAGACCCAGTACTTC.

DNA of the CDR3: TGTGCCAGCAGACAGGGGGTTGGGTATGGCTACACCTTC. Translated: CASRQGVGYGYTF. V gene TRBV2 combines with J gene TRBJ1-2; 8 nucleotides match TRBD1. The CDR3 has 13 amino acids. Germline trimming cut 6 bases from V and 5 bases from J; bases unmatched to any gene: 5. Looked up from germline, CDR1 is SNHLY and CDR2 is FYNNEI.